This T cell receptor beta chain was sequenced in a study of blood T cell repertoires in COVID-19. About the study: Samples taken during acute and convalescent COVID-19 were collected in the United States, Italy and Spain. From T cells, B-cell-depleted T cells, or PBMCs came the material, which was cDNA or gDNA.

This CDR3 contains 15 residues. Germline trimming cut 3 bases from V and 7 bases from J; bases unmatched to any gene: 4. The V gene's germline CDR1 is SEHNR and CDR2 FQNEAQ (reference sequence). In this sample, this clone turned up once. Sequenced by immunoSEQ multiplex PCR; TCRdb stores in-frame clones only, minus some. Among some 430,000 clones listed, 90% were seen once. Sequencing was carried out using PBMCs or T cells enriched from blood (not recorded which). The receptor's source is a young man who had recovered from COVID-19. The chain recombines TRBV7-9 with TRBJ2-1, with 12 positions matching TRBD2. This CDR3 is CASSLGTSGPNEQFF. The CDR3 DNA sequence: TGTGCCAGCAGCTTGGGGACTAGCGGGCCTAATGAGCAGTTCTTC.